The 16 T cell receptor beta chains listed next were all sequenced from one sample in a study of blood T cell repertoires in COVID-19. Some clones are missing from TCRdb's copy, which holds only in-frame ones; the method was immunoSEQ multiplex PCR. The table includes about 230,000 clones, roughly four fifths detected once. The specimen sequenced was peripheral blood. Receptors were obtained from a man aged 50-59 years with active or convalescent COVID-19.

The rearrangement uses TRBV20-1 and TRBJ2-1, with TRBD2 matching over 10 bases. Germline V lookup: CDR1 DFQATT, CDR2 SNEGSKA (reference sequence). This CDR3 contains 15 residues. V was clipped by 3 bases and J by 2 bases; unmatched bases: 4. This chain's CDR3 is CSASPSGGAYNEQFF. In DNA, the CDR3 is TGCAGTGCTAGTCCAAGCGGGGGGGCCTACAATGAGCAGTTCTTC.

The V and J genes are TRBV12-3 or TRBV12-4 and TRBJ1-5; 7 nucleotides match TRBD1. The CDR3 runs to 13 residues. The ends lost 5 bases at V and 6 bases at J; junction bases unmatched: 4. The CDR3 bases are TGTGCCAGCAGTAAAACAGGGGCTCAGCCCCAGCATTTT. Amino acid sequence: CASSKTGAQPQHF.

The chain couples TRBV5-1 to TRBJ1-4; tentative D call: TRBD1 (6 bases). V lost 0 bases and J 6 bases, leaving 18 bases between the germline ends. The CDR3 runs 17 residues. Germline loops: CDR1 SGHRS, CDR2 YFSETQ. The DNA of the CDR3 is TGCGCCAGCAGCTTGGGGTTCCGTCAGGGGAAGGATGAAAAACTGTTTTTT. This translates into CASSLGFRQGKDEKLFF.

Only one count was recorded for this clone. This chain joins TRBV29-1 and TRBJ2-1, with D perhaps matching TRBD2 (5 bases). The V gene's germline CDR1 is SQVTM and CDR2 ANQGSEA. V lost 4 bases and J 6 bases, leaving 7 bases between the germline ends. This CDR3 is built from 11 residues. The CDR3 protein is CSVAGINEQFF. DNA for the CDR3: TGCAGCGTTGCGGGGATCAATGAGCAGTTCTTC.

The chain employs TRBV27 and TRBJ1-3, with D possibly matching TRBD1 (6 bases). Trimming shortened V by 6 bases and J by 1 base, and 16 bases separated the two germline ends. This CDR3 is 16 amino acids long. Germline V gene sequence: CDR1 MNHEY, CDR2 SMNVEV (reference sequence). The CDR3 region has the DNA TGTGCCAGCAGCCCAAGGAGGGGGGGTTCTGGAAACACCATATATTTT. Translated, it gives CASSPRRGGSGNTIYF.

The chain recombines TRBV6-5 with TRBJ2-7, with a possible D match to TRBD1 (6 bases). Deletions cut 2 bases from V and 0 bases from J, with 11 bases between. The CDR3 has 15 residues. Looked up from germline, CDR1 is MNHEY and CDR2 is SVGAGI. CDR3 loop: CASSYNGQLSYEQYF. Written as DNA, the CDR3 is TGTGCCAGCAGTTACAACGGACAGCTCTCCTACGAGCAGTACTTC.

V and J are TRBV2 and TRBJ1-5; 10 bases map to TRBD1. V was pared by 5 bases and J by 5 bases, with 3 bases of the junction left unmatched. CDR1 is SNHLY, CDR2 FYNNEI, per germline. The CDR3 covers 14 residues. DNA for the CDR3: TGTGCCAGCAGTTACGGACAGGGGGATCAGCCCCAGCATTTT. Amino acid sequence: CASSYGQGDQPQHF.

V usage is TRBV6-4 and J usage is TRBJ2-2; a weak D match, TRBD1 (5 bases). The germline CDR1 and CDR2 sequences are MRHNA and SNTAGT. V was trimmed by 4 bases and J by 1 base, leaving 7 bases between them. The CDR3 is made up of 14 amino acids. CDR3 DNA sequence: TGTGCCAGCAGTGCAACAGGGAACACCGGGGAGCTGTTTTTT. Its translation: CASSATGNTGELFF.

The V and J genes are TRBV9 and TRBJ1-1, with D uncertain. Germline loops: CDR1 SGDLS, CDR2 YYNGEE. Trimming removed 3 bases at V and 6 bases at J, with 12 bases between. The CDR3 runs 13 residues. CDR3 residues: CASSARAQAEAFF. CDR3 in DNA: TGTGCCAGCAGCGCGAGGGCCCAAGCTGAAGCTTTCTTT.

The chain links TRBV6-5 to TRBJ1-3; TRBD1 agrees at 8 bases. The ends lost 6 bases at V and 4 bases at J; junction bases unmatched: 8. The CDR3 runs to 15 residues. Germline CDR1 MNHEY, CDR2 SVGAGI. The CDR3 loop reads CASSAGGAPGNTIYF. As DNA, the CDR3 is TGTGCCAGCAGCGCAGGGGGCGCGCCGGGAAACACCATATATTTT.

The chain combines TRBV5-8 with TRBJ1-5; D is unresolved. Per the germline V gene, CDR1 is SGHTS and CDR2 is YDEGEE. V lost 1 base, J lost 7 bases, and 12 bases lay in between. This CDR3 is built from 14 residues. CDR3 loop: CASSLSAVGQPQHF. CDR3 bases: TGTGCCAGCAGCTTGTCCGCGGTCGGGCAGCCCCAGCATTTT.

The chain carries TRBV5-8 and TRBJ1-1; TRBD1 matches at 7 bases. The CDR3 totals 14 residues. The ends lost 3 bases at V and 6 bases at J; junction bases unmatched: 8. Germline assignment: CDR1 SGHTS and CDR2 YDEGEE. The CDR3 loop reads CASSSRTGWAEAFF. In nucleotides, the CDR3 is TGTGCCAGCAGCTCCCGGACAGGCTGGGCTGAAGCTTTCTTT.

The chain links TRBV6-6 to TRBJ1-1; 8 bases map to TRBD1. V shed 8 bases and J 4 bases; nucleotides not matched to a gene: 3. Germline loops: CDR1 MNHNY, CDR2 SVGAGI (reference sequence). CDR3 length: 12 residues. CDR3 in DNA: TGTGCCAGCCGACAGGGGACCACTGAAGCTTTCTTT. This encodes CASRQGTTEAFF.

The genes are TRBV7-9 and TRBJ1-6; D is unresolved. Germline-derived CDR1 and CDR2 are SEHNR and FQNEAQ (reference sequence). The CDR3 sequence is 18 residues long. The V gene lost 5 bases and the J gene lost 9 bases, with 26 bases spanning the gap. CDR3 coding DNA: TGTGCCAGCAGCCGCCACAGCAGATCCCCGGGATGGGGTTCACCCCTCCACTTT. This translates into CASSRHSRSPGWGSPLHF. The full variable domain, in which reference TRBV7-9 and TRBJ1-6 provide the parts outside the CDR3, is DTGVSQNPRHKITKRGQNVTFRCDPISEHNRLYWYRQTLGQGPEFLTYFQNEAQLEKSRLLSDRFSAERPKGSFSTLEIQRTEQGDSAMYLCASSRHSRSPGWGSPLHFGNGTRLTVT.

This chain joins TRBV7-2 and TRBJ1-3; D gene uncertain. CDR3 length: 15 residues. V was pared by 2 bases and J by 4 bases, with 12 bases between. CDR1 is SGHTA and CDR2 is FQGNSA in the germline V gene. This CDR3 is CASSLSSRNGNTIYF. CDR3 sequence (DNA): TGTGCCAGCAGCTTATCGTCCAGAAACGGAAACACCATATATTTT.

The chain joins TRBV7-2 to TRBJ2-5, with D possibly matching TRBD1 (5 bases). The CDR3 is made up of 15 amino acids. The V end was cut by 0 bases, the J end by 5 bases, with 13 bases between. Germline assignment: CDR1 SGHTA and CDR2 FQGNSA. This CDR3 is CASSLAGRATETQYF. CDR3 sequence (DNA): TGTGCCAGCAGCTTAGCTGGCAGGGCGACGGAGACCCAGTACTTC.